The T cell receptor beta chain under discussion was sequenced for a study of metastatic and nonmetastatic thyroid tumors. Study in general: A comparison of repertoires was made across blood and tumor or nodule tissue from malignant and benign thyroid patients. General study points: In blood and tumor, TCR beta diversity was reportedly significantly higher in malignant thyroid tumors than in benign nodules.

All patients reached thyroid surgery having received no treatment beforehand. As handled by the study authors: To classify distant metastasis in papillary thyroid cancer, a model was built from CDR3 differences across clinicopathological groups. TCRdb re-called clones from the PCR reads using MiXCR. In this record, the V and J calls reflect TCRdb's handling and not the investigators' own analysis. The sample has tens of thousands of clones; about 24% are singletons. This clone was observed many times. Its antigen is as yet unknown. This sample also contains other DNA sequences that code for the same CDR3. The sequenced sample was tumor tissue. This clonotype originated in a female donor with papillary thyroid cancer or a benign thyroid nodule (not recorded which). Some clones in this sample may be carry-over from other donors' samples.

This CDR3 reads CASSRDYNSPLHF. CDR3 coding DNA: TGTGCCAGCAGTCGGGACTATAATTCACCCCTCCACTTT. V gene TRBV12-3 or TRBV12-4 combines with J gene TRBJ1-6, with D uncertain. The V end lost 5 bases, the J end lost 3 bases, and 5 bases lay between the germline ends. The CDR3 covers 13 residues.